This T cell receptor (beta chain) stems from a study of cytomegalovirus exposure and HLA in healthy donors. In regard to this clone: The germline gene is not matched at one end of the junction; a read error may be the cause.

Assay: immunoSEQ multiplex PCR; the TCRdb copy retains only in-frame clones and omits some. The repertoire holds 100,000 or so clones, with about 85% as singletons. Sequenced: PBMCs. The TCR comes from a woman between 18 and 29 years old in good health and CMV-seropositive.

This CDR3 is CACPPLVWSRIWTF. The CDR3 nucleotides read TGTGCCTGCCCGCCCCTCGTATGGAGCAGAATTTGGACTTTC. V gene TRBV30 combines with J gene TRBJ2-7; D perhaps matches TRBD2 (5 bases). In germline, CDR1 is GTSNPN, CDR2 SVGIG (reference sequence). The CDR3 covers 14 residues.